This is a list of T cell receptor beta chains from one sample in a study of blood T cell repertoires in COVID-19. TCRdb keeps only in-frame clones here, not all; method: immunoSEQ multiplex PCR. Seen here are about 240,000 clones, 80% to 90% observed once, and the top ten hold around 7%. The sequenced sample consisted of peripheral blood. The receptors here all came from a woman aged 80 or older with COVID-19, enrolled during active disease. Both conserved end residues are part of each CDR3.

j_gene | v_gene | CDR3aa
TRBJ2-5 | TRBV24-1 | CATSDTSSEPETQYF
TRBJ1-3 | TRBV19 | CASSMKGALNPGNTIYF
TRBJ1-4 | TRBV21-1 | CASSTSRQPFNEKLFF
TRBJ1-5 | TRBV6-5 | CASSRGTDSNQPQHF
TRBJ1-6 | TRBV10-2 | CASSPQGSSYNSPLHF
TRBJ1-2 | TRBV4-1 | CASSQAGVTGYGYTF
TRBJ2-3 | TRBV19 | CASSMRSGSSTDTQYF
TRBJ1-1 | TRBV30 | CAWVGDGAEAFF
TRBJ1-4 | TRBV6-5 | CASSRAGELFF
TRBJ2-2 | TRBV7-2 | CASSQDSNTGELFF
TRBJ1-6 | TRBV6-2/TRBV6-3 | CASSYGASSYNSPLHF
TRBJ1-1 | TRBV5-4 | CASSLGGSNTEAFF
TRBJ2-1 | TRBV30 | CAWRADRGSYNEQFF
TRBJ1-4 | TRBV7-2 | CASSPRSRGGANEKLFF
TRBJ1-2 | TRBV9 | CASSVSDRRLGGYTF
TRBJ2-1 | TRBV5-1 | CASSPGTGDNEQFF
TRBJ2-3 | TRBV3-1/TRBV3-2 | CASSPRGLGTDTQYF
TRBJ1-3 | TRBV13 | CASSLDQGTGNTIYF
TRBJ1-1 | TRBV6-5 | CASSLTRTGVTEAFF
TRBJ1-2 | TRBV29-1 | CSVGGVYGYTF
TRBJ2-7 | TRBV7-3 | CASSLQAMPTYEQYF